A single sample gave rise to the 7 T cell receptor beta chains below, sequenced in a study of CD8+ T cells in alopecia areata. Sequencing relied on a cDNA template that was reverse transcribed from extracted RNA. Only in-frame clones appear in the TCRdb table, and some are missing; sequencing was by immunoSEQ multiplex PCR. The repertoire holds roughly 250,000 clones, 60% seen once, with 0.9% to 0.95% in the top ten. Specified treatment: oral pan-JAK inhibitor, 5-10 mg twice daily. Here the sequenced sample was CD4+ T cells sorted from blood, taken around week 53, from a patient treated with tofacitinib. These receptors all stem from a human donor with alopecia areata.

J is TRBJ2-2 and V is TRBV29-1; D is undetermined. This CDR3 has 16 amino acids. The germline gives CDR1 SQVTM, CDR2 ANQGSEA. With 4 bases removed from V and 4 bases from J, the gap between germline ends came to 19 bases. The CDR3 sequence: CSVAMGTGLVTGELFF. The CDR3 nucleotides are TGCAGCGTTGCTATGGGCACTGGTCTTGTCACCGGGGAGCTGTTTTTT.

The rearrangement joins TRBV5-1 to TRBJ2-7; unclear D gene. Germline V CDR1 and CDR2: SGHRS, YFSETQ. The CDR3 totals 12 residues. V lost 4 bases to trimming and J lost 1 base, with 6 bases between them. The CDR3 reads CASSPPSYEQYF. CDR3 in DNA: TGCGCCAGCAGCCCACCATCCTACGAGCAGTACTTC.

The V and J genes are TRBV27 and TRBJ1-5, with TRBD1 as a possible D gene (5 bases). V lost 2 bases, J lost 2 bases, and 13 bases lay in between. Germline CDR1 is MNHEY and CDR2 is SMNVEV (reference sequence). The CDR3 contains 16 residues. The CDR3 DNA follows: TGTGCCAGCAGTTTAATGTTTCGAGGGGGCAATCAGCCCCAGCATTTT. Translating gives CASSLMFRGGNQPQHF.

V is TRBV7-3 and J is TRBJ2-2; 7 bases align to TRBD2. Germline CDR1 SGHTA, CDR2 FQGTGA. Unmatched junction bases numbered 3, after V lost 4 bases and J lost 7 bases. This CDR3 is 13 amino acids long. The CDR3 DNA follows: TGTGCCAGCAGCTCCTCGGGAGGCGGGGAGCTGTTTTTT. It codes for CASSSSGGGELFF.

This clone was counted once. This chain uses TRBV18 with TRBJ2-4; D is unresolved. With 2 bases removed from V and 6 bases from J, the gap between germline ends came to 11 bases. CDR1 and CDR2 (germline): KGHSH, LQKENI. This CDR3 region has 14 residues. Written as DNA, the CDR3 is TGTGCCAGCTCACCAAAGGATTGGGGAAACATTCAGTACTTC. Its translation is CASSPKDWGNIQYF.

J is TRBJ2-5 and V is TRBV29-1; maybe TRBD1 (6 bases). Trimming removed 6 bases from V and 4 bases from J, with 21 bases in between. The CDR3 loop spans 15 amino acids. CDR1 and CDR2 (germline): SQVTM, ANQGSEA. The CDR3 here is CSVRRSAGVGETQYF. In DNA, the CDR3 is TGCAGCGTCCGAAGGAGTGCAGGGGTGGGAGAGACCCAGTACTTC.

The chain combines TRBV11-2 with TRBJ1-4; tentatively, D is TRBD1 (6 bases). The V gene's germline CDR1 is SGHAT and CDR2 FQNNGV. The CDR3 loop spans 15 amino acids. Deletions cut 5 bases from V and 2 bases from J, with 12 bases between. CDR3 in amino acids: CASSPPGATNEKLFF. As DNA, the CDR3 is TGTGCCAGCAGCCCCCCGGGGGCGACTAATGAAAAACTGTTTTTT.